Given below is one T cell receptor (beta chain) in context. The data derive from a study of blood T cell repertoires in COVID-19. V dropped 2 bases and J dropped 13; count of bases not matched to a gene: 6. Germline V gene data show CDR1 as GTSNPN and CDR2 as SVGIG (reference sequence). This CDR3 contains 12 residues. How the authors handled the data: Estimated nucleated cell counts came from reference gene primer amplification. Produced via immunoSEQ multiplex PCR; TCRdb's table is partial and in-frame only. V and J calls and clone size are those listed in that table; D and trimming were worked out from the DNA. Altogether around 300,000 clones are present, around four fifths being singletons, with the ten largest covering around 4%.

The specimen was peripheral blood. The source of this sequence is a woman aged 50 to 60 with active or convalescent COVID-19. The chain combines TRBV30 with TRBJ1-4; TRBD1 agrees at 8 bases. The CDR3 DNA reads TGTGCCTGGAGTACAACAGGGGGAAGACTGTTTTTT. Translation gives CAWSTTGGRLFF.